The entry that follows covers one TCR beta chain sequence. Its specificity is unknown. This specimen belongs to a study of cytomegalovirus exposure and HLA in healthy donors. The study's findings and limits: Most TCR beta V segments were productive about 90% or about 30% of the time in an earlier analysis.

It was with 60 Vbeta and 13 Jbeta primers that the PCR ran. Sequenced by immunoSEQ multiplex PCR; TCRdb stores in-frame clones only, minus some. The data contain about 160,000 clones, roughly four fifths of them seen just once; the ten biggest clones take up 1.5% to 2%. The clonotype was recovered from a young woman in good health and CMV-seronegative. Sequencing was performed on PBMCs.

DNA for the CDR3: TGTGCCAGCAGTTCCGCCGGGACAAATACCCACTACGAGCAGTACTTC. Translating gives CASSSAGTNTHYEQYF. The chain is built from TRBV28 and TRBJ2-7, with a tentative D call TRBD1 (6 bases). CDR1 and CDR2 from the germline V gene are MDHEN and SYDVKM. V lost 4 bases and J 3 bases, leaving 19 bases between the germline ends. This CDR3 is 16 amino acids long.